Described below is a single T cell receptor beta chain sequence and its context. Antigen unknown. Then a second PCR, running about 7 to 11 cycles, was carried out with a sample-barcoded 5' primer and a J-beta primer mix. TCRdb recomputed calls from the 5' RACE reads with MiXCR, one row per CDR3 protein. Altogether 850,000 to 1,100,000 distinct CDR3 sequences are present, roughly two fifths being singletons, with the ten largest covering around 13%. The data originate from a study of blood T cells in healthy people across ages. The study, taken as a whole, reports: The study found more naive CD4+ cells and higher diversity in long-lived than aged donors.

CDR1 and CDR2 (germline): SGHTA, FQGNSA. This CDR3 region has 14 residues. The ends lost 4 bases at V and 9 bases at J; junction bases unmatched: 9. The source is a man between 18 and 29 years old in good health. The rearrangement uses TRBV7-2 and TRBJ2-1, with 7 bases that match TRBD1. Sample: blood. CDR3 in amino acids: CASSSPGQRFEQFF. DNA of the CDR3: TGTGCCAGCAGCTCCCCGGGACAGAGGTTTGAGCAGTTCTTC.